The 18 T cell receptor beta chains below were found in one sample sequenced in a study of OX40 agonist ivuxolimab in advanced cancers. Generated by immunoSEQ multiplex PCR, the TCRdb table keeps only in-frame clones and is missing some. Of about 85,000 clones in the sample, 70% to 90% were seen once. The source was CD4+ or CD8+ T cells sorted from blood, collected in a trial of the OX40 agonist ivuxolimab. The receptors here all came from an adult with an advanced solid tumor such as melanoma, head and neck, liver or kidney cancer.

The chain employs TRBV30 and TRBJ2-3; D gene uncertain. The CDR3 length is 13 residues. The germline V and J ends were trimmed by 2 bases and 6 bases, with 12 bases remaining between them. Germline CDR1 reads GTSNPN; CDR2 reads SVGIG (reference sequence). The CDR3 reads CAWSRRSGDTQYF. CDR3 in DNA: TGTGCCTGGAGTAGGCGGTCCGGGGATACGCAGTATTTT.

The chain carries TRBV29-1 and TRBJ1-2, with 11 positions matching TRBD1. Germline CDR1 SQVTM, CDR2 ANQGSEA. The V and J ends lost 7 bases and 8 bases, in that order; junction bases with no gene match: 9. The CDR3 runs 13 residues. The CDR3 reads CSAAGTGGLGYTF. The CDR3, as DNA: TGCAGCGCAGCCGGGACAGGGGGTTTGGGCTACACCTTC.

This chain joins TRBV28 and TRBJ2-1, with D perhaps matching TRBD1 or TRBD2 (5 bases each). The CDR3 consists of 13 residues. V lost 2 bases and J 8 bases, leaving 10 bases between the germline ends. Germline CDR1 reads MDHEN; CDR2 reads SYDVKM. The CDR3 DNA is TGTGCCAGCAGTTTAGCCGAGGGGCATGAGCAGTTCTTC. Translating gives CASSLAEGHEQFF.

This sequence joins TRBV19 and TRBJ1-2, with no clear D. The CDR3 runs to 14 residues. Germline assignment: CDR1 LNHDA and CDR2 SQIVND (reference sequence). V dropped 1 base and J dropped 4 bases, with 10 bases sitting between them. The DNA of the CDR3 is TGTGCCAGTAGTATAGGGAACGGTCCCTATGGCTACACCTTC. Encoded protein: CASSIGNGPYGYTF.

Details on this clone: One junction end does not reproduce the germline sequence, and a read error may be involved. The chain links TRBV5-1 to TRBJ1-2; 7 bases align to TRBD1. CDR1 is SGHRS and CDR2 is YFSETQ in the germline V gene. The CDR3 contains 13 residues. CDR3 loop: CASSRDSNDGYTF. The CDR3 DNA follows: TGCGCCAGCAGCAGGGACAGTAACGATGGCTACACCTTC. Using reference TRBV5-1 and TRBJ1-2 for the parts outside the CDR3, the full variable domain is KAGVTQTPRYLIKTRGQQVTLSCSPISGHRSVSWYQQTPGQGLQFLFEYFSETQRNKGNFPGRFSGRQFSNSRSEMNVSTLELGDSALYLCASSRDSNDGYTFGSGTRLTVV.

The V gene is TRBV5-3, the J gene TRBJ2-5, with 8 bases fitting TRBD1. TRBV5-3 is labeled an ORF, and its function is uncertain. The length of the CDR3 is 16 residues. V was pared by 0 bases and J by 2 bases, with 6 bases of the junction left unmatched. Here the CDR3 reads CARSLVRDRRQETQYF. For the CDR3, the DNA is TGTGCCAGAAGCTTGGTGCGGGACAGGAGACAAGAGACCCAGTACTTC.

The J gene is TRBJ2-3, the V gene TRBV19, with unresolved D. V was pared by 4 bases and J by 0 bases, with 11 bases between. The CDR3 is 15 amino acids. The germline gives CDR1 LNHDA, CDR2 SQIVND (reference sequence). The CDR3 loop reads CASSSESSSTDTQYF. CDR3 DNA sequence: TGTGCCAGTAGTAGTGAGTCCTCTAGCACAGATACGCAGTATTTT.

This clone appeared once. This sequence joins TRBV5-1 and TRBJ1-2, with D unclear. Per the germline V gene, CDR1 is SGHRS and CDR2 is YFSETQ. Trimming took off 5 bases at V and 1 base at J, with 9 bases between the two ends. The CDR3 runs to 13 residues. The CDR3 sequence is CASRVEVNYGYTF. For the CDR3, the DNA is TGCGCCAGCAGGGTGGAGGTTAACTATGGCTACACCTTC. The full variable domain, with the rest looked up from reference TRBV5-1 and TRBJ1-2, is KAGVTQTPRYLIKTRGQQVTLSCSPISGHRSVSWYQQTPGQGLQFLFEYFSETQRNKGNFPGRFSGRQFSNSRSEMNVSTLELGDSALYLCASRVEVNYGYTFGSGTRLTVV.

In this sample, this clone turned up once. This chain links TRBV7-2 with TRBJ1-1; tentative D call: TRBD1 (6 bases). Germline V CDR1 and CDR2: SGHTA, FQGNSA. The length of the CDR3 is 13 residues. The V and J ends lost 4 bases and 7 bases respectively, with 13 bases between them. CDR3 nucleotides: TGTGCCAGCAGCTCCCAAACAGGGTTTGAAGCTTTCTTT. Its protein product is CASSSQTGFEAFF. Variable domain in full (rest from reference TRBV7-2 and TRBJ1-1): GAGVSQSPSNKVTEKGKDVELRCDPISGHTALYWYRQSLGQGLEFLIYFQGNSAPDKSGLPSDRFSAERTGGSVSTLTIQRTQQEDSAVYLCASSSQTGFEAFFGQGTRLTVV.

This clone was seen just once. The CDR3 sequence is CASSHGTGKGTDTQYF. The DNA for the CDR3 is TGTGCCAGCAGCCACGGGACAGGGAAGGGCACAGATACGCAGTATTTT. The chain has TRBV4-2 and TRBJ2-3; 9 bases align to TRBD1. In germline, CDR1 is LGHNA, CDR2 YNFKEQ. This CDR3 comprises 16 residues. V gave up 3 bases and J gave up 1 base; unmatched junction bases: 5.

This clone occurred once. The rearrangement joins TRBV21-1 to TRBJ2-2; the DNA was not compared with TRBD1, the D call given in the table. TRBV21-1 is tagged as a pseudogene. The CDR3 extends over 16 amino acids. The CDR3 region is CASSSPTGGCTGELFF. The CDR3 DNA sequence: TGTGCCAGCAGCAGCCCAACAGGGGGCTGCACCGGGGAGCTGTTTTTT.

This chain links TRBV28 with TRBJ1-1; 8 positions agree with TRBD1. The germline V gene encodes CDR1 MDHEN and CDR2 SYDVKM. With 5 bases clipped from V and 1 base from J, the junction kept 6 bases outside the gene matches. This CDR3 is built from 15 residues. CDR3 DNA: TGTGCCAGCAGTCCCTCCGGGACAGGGAACACTGAAGCTTTCTTT. This translates into CASSPSGTGNTEAFF.

This chain connects TRBV5-1 to TRBJ2-3; the match to TRBD1 covers 8 bases. CDR3 length: 17 residues. J was trimmed by 0 bases and V by 0 bases; bases with no gene match: 6. The germline CDR1 and CDR2 sequences are SGHRS and YFSETQ. In DNA, the CDR3 is TGCGCCAGCAGCTTGGCCAGGGGGCTATCTAGCACAGATACGCAGTATTTT. This codes for CASSLARGLSSTDTQYF.

This chain joins TRBV14 and TRBJ1-6; TRBD1 matches at 10 bases. V trimming: 2 bases; J trimming: 13 bases; junction bases outside the gene matches: 8. The CDR3 sequence is 15 residues long. Germline V gives CDR1 SGHDN, CDR2 FVKESK. The CDR3 loop reads CASSQRGQGYSPLHF. The CDR3 nucleotides are TGTGCCAGCAGCCAACGGGGACAGGGGTACTCCCCCCTCCACTTT.

The J gene is TRBJ1-1, the V gene TRBV7-2; 11 positions match TRBD1. The CDR3 loop spans 16 amino acids. Germline V lookup: CDR1 SGHTA, CDR2 FQGNSA. V was pared by 6 bases and J by 4 bases, with 10 bases of the junction left unmatched. In nucleotides, the CDR3 is TGTGCCAGCAGGCAGGGGGACAGGGGGGTGGGCACTGAAGCTTTCTTT. Protein product: CASRQGDRGVGTEAFF.

This chain connects TRBV5-4 to TRBJ1-4; 7 positions agree with TRBD1. The CDR3 spans 16 residues. The junction had 7 bases not matched to a gene; V was cut back by 0 bases and J by 5 bases. CDR1 and CDR2 (germline): SGHNT, YYREEE (reference sequence). CDR3 protein: CASSLGPGTENEKLFF. Written as DNA, the CDR3 is TGTGCCAGCAGCTTGGGACCCGGGACAGAAAATGAAAAACTGTTTTTT.

The CDR3 DNA reads as TGTGCCAGCAGTGACCAGGGTAACTACGAGCAGTACTTC. Translated: CASSDQGNYEQYF. The chain employs TRBV6-1 and TRBJ2-7; a possible D gene is TRBD1 (5 bases). The germline V gene encodes CDR1 MNHNS and CDR2 SASEGT. The CDR3 consists of 13 residues. Trimming took off 3 bases at V and 3 bases at J, with 9 bases between the two ends.

The chain has TRBV7-8 and TRBJ2-1; possibly TRBD1 for D (5 bases). CDR1 is SGHVS and CDR2 is FQNEAQ in the germline V gene. Trimming took off 5 bases at V and 5 bases at J, with 7 bases between the two ends. The CDR3 has 12 amino acids. CDR3 in amino acids: CASSLGHNEQFF. CDR3 nucleotides: TGTGCCAGCAGCCTGGGGCACAATGAGCAGTTCTTC.